This T cell receptor delta chain was documented in a study of Vδ1+ human thymocytes. Findings and caveats of the study: In the thymus, TRG and TRD repertoires looked highly polyclonal with Gaussian CDR3 lengths. The authors advised highly purified populations and single-cell validation.

The template was reverse-transcribed extracted RNA. Pooled V-gene forward primers with one constant-region reverse primer generated the CDR3 amplicons by multiplex PCR. TCRdb applied CATT to the multiplex PCR reads for clone calling. This sample has about 73,000 delta-chain clones, with around 35% found just once. Notes on this clone: Its cognate antigen is unknown.

V trimming: 1 base; J trimming: 1 base; junction bases outside the gene matches: 5. From germline, CDR1 is TSWWSYY and CDR2 QGS. This CDR3 has 16 residues. What was sequenced was Vdelta1+ gamma-delta thymocytes from the thymus. The sample's subset: FACS-sorted CD3+ TCRalphabeta- TCRVdelta1+ TCRVdelta2- thymocytes. The TCR originated in a boy in the first two years of life who had congenital heart surgery. The chain is built from TRDV1 and TRDJ1, with 8 positions matching TRDD2. The DNA for the CDR3 is TGTGCTCTTGGGGAACCCCTTCCTAGTAGCACCGATAAACTCATCTTT. Translating gives CALGEPLPSSTDKLIF.